Sequencing of this T cell receptor (beta chain) was carried out in a study of T cells in Graves' hyperthyroidism and ophthalmopathy. RNA transcripts gave rise to amplified TCR beta CDR3 regions. The primer set for the first-round RT-PCR of the TCR CDR3 was HTBI. TCRdb processed the multiplex PCR reads anew with MiXCR; each CDR3 protein has one entry. The sample holds 400,000 to 550,000 distinct CDR3 sequences; under 15% are singletons and the top ten take less than 20%. This clonotype was detected ten times or more. The germline V and J ends were trimmed by 6 bases and 0 bases, with 12 bases remaining between them. The CDR3 covers 14 residues. CDR1 and CDR2 (germline): GTSNPN, SVGIG (reference sequence).

The sequenced sample was blood. The source of this sequence is a woman between 18 and 29 years old with Graves' hyperthyroidism. This chain joins TRBV30 and TRBJ2-1; D is undetermined. The CDR3 spells CACRSASSYNEQFF. CDR3 coding DNA: TGTGCCTGTAGGAGTGCTAGCTCCTACAATGAGCAGTTCTTC.